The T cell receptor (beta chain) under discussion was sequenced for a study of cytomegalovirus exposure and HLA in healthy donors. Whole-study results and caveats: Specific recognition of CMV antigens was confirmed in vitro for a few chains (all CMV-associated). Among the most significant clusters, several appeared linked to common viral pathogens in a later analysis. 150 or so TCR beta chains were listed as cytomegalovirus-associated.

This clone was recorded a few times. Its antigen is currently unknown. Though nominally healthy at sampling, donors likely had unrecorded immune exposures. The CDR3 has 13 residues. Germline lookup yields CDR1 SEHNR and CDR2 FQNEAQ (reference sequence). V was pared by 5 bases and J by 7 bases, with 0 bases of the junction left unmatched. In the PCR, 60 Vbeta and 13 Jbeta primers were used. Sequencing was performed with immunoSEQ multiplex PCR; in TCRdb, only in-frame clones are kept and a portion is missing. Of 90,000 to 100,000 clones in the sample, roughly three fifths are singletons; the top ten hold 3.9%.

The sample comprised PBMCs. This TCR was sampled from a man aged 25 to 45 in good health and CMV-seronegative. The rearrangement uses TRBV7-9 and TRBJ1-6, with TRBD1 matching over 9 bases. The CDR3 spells CASSGQGNSPLHF. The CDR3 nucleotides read TGTGCCAGCAGCGGACAGGGGAATTCACCCCTCCACTTT.